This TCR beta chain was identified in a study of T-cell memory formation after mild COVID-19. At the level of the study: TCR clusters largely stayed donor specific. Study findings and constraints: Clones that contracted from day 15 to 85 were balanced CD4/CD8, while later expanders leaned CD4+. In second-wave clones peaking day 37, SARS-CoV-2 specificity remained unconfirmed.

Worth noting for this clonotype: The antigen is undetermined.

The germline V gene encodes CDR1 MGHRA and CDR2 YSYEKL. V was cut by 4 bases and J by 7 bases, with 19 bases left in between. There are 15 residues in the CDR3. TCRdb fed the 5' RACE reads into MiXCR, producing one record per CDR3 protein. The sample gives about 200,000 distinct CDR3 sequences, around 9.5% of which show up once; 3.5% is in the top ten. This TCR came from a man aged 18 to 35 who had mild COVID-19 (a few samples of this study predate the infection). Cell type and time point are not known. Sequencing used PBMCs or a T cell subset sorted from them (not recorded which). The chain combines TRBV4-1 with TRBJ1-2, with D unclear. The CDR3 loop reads CASSLHYRGKSGYTF. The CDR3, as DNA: TGCGCCAGCAGCCTTCACTATCGGGGAAAAAGTGGCTACACCTTC.